The 19 T cell receptor beta chains below come from one sample, sequenced in a study of cytomegalovirus exposure and HLA in healthy donors. It was with 60 Vbeta and 13 Jbeta primers that the PCR ran. Sequencing used immunoSEQ multiplex PCR; TCRdb keeps in-frame clones, though not all of them. The sample table sets out tens of thousands of clones. Sequenced: PBMCs. Source of these receptors: a man aged 35 to 55 in good health and CMV-seronegative.

The chain is built from TRBV10-3 and TRBJ2-7, with 10 bases fitting TRBD2. The CDR3 loop spans 15 amino acids. Looked up from germline, CDR1 is ENHRY and CDR2 is SYGVKD. Unmatched junction bases numbered 7, after V lost 6 bases and J lost 2 bases. The CDR3: CAISTGLAETYEQYF. CDR3 bases: TGTGCCATCAGCACAGGACTAGCGGAGACCTACGAGCAGTACTTC.

The chain joins TRBV19 to TRBJ1-5; 10 positions agree with TRBD1. V shed 6 bases and J 7 bases; nucleotides not matched to a gene: 9. From germline, CDR1 is LNHDA and CDR2 SQIVND (reference sequence). The CDR3 runs to 15 residues. The CDR3 region is CASSPGTGEGQPQHF. Here the CDR3 DNA reads TGTGCCAGTAGCCCCGGGACAGGGGAAGGCCAGCCCCAGCATTTT.

V is TRBV30 and J is TRBJ1-2; D is uncertain. This CDR3 is built from 14 residues. From germline, CDR1 is GTSNPN and CDR2 SVGIG (reference sequence). V was clipped by 2 bases and J by 4 bases, with 14 bases between them. CDR3 nucleotide sequence: TGTGCCTGGAGTCCCCGAGGGCTTGGCTATGGCTACACCTTC. It translates to CAWSPRGLGYGYTF.

The chain joins TRBV6-1 to TRBJ1-5; 8 bases agree with TRBD1. Germline CDR1 reads MNHNS; CDR2 reads SASEGT. The V gene end was trimmed by 5 bases and the J gene end by 6 bases; junction bases not matched to a gene: 3. This CDR3 is 13 amino acids long. CDR3 DNA: TGTGCCAGCAGTCGGGACAGGAGTCAGCCCCAGCATTTT. Its protein product is CASSRDRSQPQHF.

The chain recombines TRBV30 with TRBJ2-1; TRBD2 might be the D (6 bases). V was clipped by 0 bases and J by 7 bases, with 19 bases between them. The CDR3 contains 16 residues. The germline V gene has CDR1 GTSNPN and CDR2 SVGIG (reference sequence). CDR3 residues: CAWSVPFSGVRNEQFF. The DNA for the CDR3 is TGTGCCTGGAGTGTACCATTCTCGGGAGTAAGGAATGAGCAGTTCTTC.

The chain links TRBV5-1 to TRBJ2-5; 11 bases match TRBD2. The germline V gene encodes CDR1 SGHRS and CDR2 YFSETQ. The junction had 16 bases not matched to a gene; V was cut back by 5 bases and J by 7 bases. The CDR3 length is 17 residues. In DNA form, the CDR3 reads TGCGCCAGCAGGCAATCCTCATCCGGGACTAGCGGATGGACCCAGTACTTC. Translated: CASRQSSSGTSGWTQYF.

The chain couples TRBV5-1 to TRBJ2-7; a possible D gene is TRBD1 (7 bases). Germline assignment: CDR1 SGHRS and CDR2 YFSETQ. The CDR3 runs to 14 residues. Trimming removed 0 bases at V and 7 bases at J, with 14 bases between. The CDR3 DNA sequence: TGCGCCAGCAGCTTGGGACAGGGAGGTGGAGAGCAGTACTTC. Translation: CASSLGQGGGEQYF. Drawing the rest from reference TRBV5-1 and TRBJ2-7, the complete variable domain is KAGVTQTPRYLIKTRGQQVTLSCSPISGHRSVSWYQQTPGQGLQFLFEYFSETQRNKGNFPGRFSGRQFSNSRSEMNVSTLELGDSALYLCASSLGQGGGEQYFGPGTRLTVT.

The J gene is TRBJ2-1, the V gene TRBV7-2; 13 positions agree with TRBD2. CDR3 length: 19 amino acids. CDR1 is SGHTA and CDR2 is FQGNSA in the germline V gene. J lost 3 bases, V lost 5 bases, and 13 bases had no gene match. Here the CDR3 reads CASSPLAGGPEPIYNEQFF. The CDR3 bases are TGTGCCAGCAGCCCACTAGCGGGAGGGCCGGAACCTATCTACAATGAGCAGTTCTTC.

V is TRBV4-1 and J is TRBJ1-5, with D perhaps TRBD1 (5 bases). Trimming took 3 bases from V and 1 from J, leaving 10 bases between them. CDR3 length: 15 residues. The germline gives CDR1 MGHRA, CDR2 YSYEKL. The CDR3 sequence: CASSQVRDSNQPQHF. The CDR3 DNA sequence: TGCGCCAGCAGCCAGGTGCGGGACAGCAATCAGCCCCAGCATTTT.

V usage is TRBV7-3 and J usage is TRBJ2-2; 7 bases align to TRBD2. The germline CDR1 and CDR2 sequences are SGHTA and FQGTGA. The ends lost 1 base at V and 1 base at J; junction bases unmatched: 3. The CDR3 sequence is 16 residues long. The CDR3 is CASSLNQRGNTGELFF. CDR3 DNA sequence: TGTGCCAGCAGCTTAAATCAGCGGGGGAACACCGGGGAGCTGTTTTTT.

The chain couples TRBV18 to TRBJ2-1, with 7 positions matching TRBD2. From germline, CDR1 is KGHSH and CDR2 LQKENI. CDR3 size: 15 residues. The V segment lost 6 bases and the J segment 0 bases; nucleotides outside the gene matches: 5. The CDR3 sequence: CASSLSGASYNEQFF. The CDR3 nucleotides read TGTGCCAGCTCTCTAAGCGGGGCCTCCTACAATGAGCAGTTCTTC.

V gene TRBV9 combines with J gene TRBJ1-2; D remains ambiguous. The length of the CDR3 is 16 residues. CDR1 is SGDLS, CDR2 YYNGEE, per germline. The ends were cut back, 2 bases at V and 2 bases at J, with 16 bases in the middle. The CDR3 sequence: CASSVGGGGANYGYTF. CDR3 nucleotide sequence: TGTGCCAGCAGCGTTGGTGGAGGTGGAGCAAACTATGGCTACACCTTC.

This chain links TRBV5-4 with TRBJ1-2; 7 positions agree with TRBD1. This CDR3 spans 16 amino acids. From germline, CDR1 is SGHNT and CDR2 YYREEE (reference sequence). The junction had 11 bases not matched to a gene; V was cut back by 0 bases and J by 6 bases. The chain's CDR3 is CASSLDYDREANGYTF. As DNA, the CDR3 is TGTGCCAGCAGCTTGGACTATGACAGGGAAGCTAATGGCTACACCTTC.

V usage is TRBV6-1 and J usage is TRBJ1-5; the D gene is possibly TRBD1 (5 bases). CDR1 MNHNS and CDR2 SASEGT come from the germline V gene. Trimming left V 6 bases short and J 4 bases short, with 10 bases between. This CDR3 region has 13 residues. The CDR3 loop is CASRPQGNQPQHF. The CDR3 DNA is TGTGCCAGCAGGCCCCAGGGTAATCAGCCCCAGCATTTT.

J is TRBJ2-7 and V is TRBV29-1; TRBD2 aligns across 10 bases. After removal of 3 bases from V and 3 bases from J, the junction contained 5 bases not matched to a gene. The CDR3 extends over 14 amino acids. CDR1 is SQVTM, CDR2 ANQGSEA, per germline. In nucleotides, the CDR3 is TGCAGCGTTGACTCCCCTAGCGGGGGCTACGAGCAGTACTTC. Protein sequence: CSVDSPSGGYEQYF.

The rearrangement joins TRBV19 to TRBJ1-1, with a weak D call TRBD1 (6 bases). The CDR3 has 15 amino acids. Trimming stripped 2 bases from V and 3 bases from J, with 13 bases between. Germline V gene lookup returns CDR1 LNHDA and CDR2 SQIVND (reference sequence). The CDR3: CASSIRGSIDTEAFF. In DNA form, the CDR3 reads TGTGCCAGTAGTATAAGGGGGTCGATCGACACTGAAGCTTTCTTT.

The rearrangement joins TRBV7-6 to TRBJ2-3; D perhaps matches TRBD2 (6 bases). V gave up 1 base and J gave up 2 bases, with 13 bases separating them. CDR3 length equals 16 residues. Germline V CDR1 and CDR2: SGHVS, FNYEAQ. The CDR3 sequence: CASSLGLGGSTDTQYF. The CDR3 DNA is TGTGCCAGCAGCTTAGGTTTGGGGGGTTCCACAGATACGCAGTATTTT. Variable domain in full (rest from reference TRBV7-6 and TRBJ2-3): GAGVSQSPRYKVTKRGQDVALRCDPISGHVSLYWYRQALGQGPEFLTYFNYEAQQDKSGLPNDRFSAERPEGSISTLTIQRTEQRDSAMYRCASSLGLGGSTDTQYFGPGTRLTVL.

The CDR3 loop reads CASSQGREVHGYTF. As DNA, the CDR3 is TGTGCCAGCAGCCAGGGGAGGGAGGTGCACGGCTACACCTTC. The chain joins TRBV4-2 to TRBJ1-2; unclear D gene. In germline, CDR1 is LGHNA, CDR2 YNFKEQ. Trimming cost V 3 bases and J 8 bases, with 16 bases left between them. The CDR3 totals 14 residues.

For this clone: Other DNA sequences within the sample encode an identical CDR3. This sequence joins TRBV7-2 and TRBJ2-5, with D possibly TRBD1 on 6 matching bases. Germline V gives CDR1 SGHTA, CDR2 FQGNSA. V lost 1 base and J 1 base, leaving 10 bases between the germline ends. This CDR3 is 15 amino acids long. The CDR3 region is CASSLVAGAQETQYF. The CDR3 bases are TGTGCCAGCAGCTTAGTGGCAGGGGCCCAAGAGACCCAGTACTTC.